The 13 T cell receptor beta chains reported below all come from one sample, sequenced in a study of cytomegalovirus exposure and HLA in healthy donors. Use of 60 Vbeta and 13 Jbeta primers characterized the PCR. Some clones are missing from TCRdb's copy, which holds only in-frame ones; the method was immunoSEQ multiplex PCR. Recorded here are under 95,000 clones; the top ten clones represent around 3.8%. Sample: PBMCs. Receptors originate from a female donor in good health and CMV-seropositive.

V usage is TRBV4-1 and J usage is TRBJ2-2; D ambiguous. Between the trimmed V and J ends, which lost 0 bases and 11 bases, there was a span of 10 bases. Looked up from germline, CDR1 is MGHRA and CDR2 is YSYEKL. The CDR3 extends over 13 amino acids. CDR3 amino acids: CASSQDLGFELFF. CDR3 bases: TGCGCCAGCAGCCAAGATCTAGGCTTCGAGCTGTTTTTT.

J is TRBJ1-1 and V is TRBV27; D is unresolved. The V end was cut by 6 bases, the J end by 4 bases, with 9 bases between. The CDR3 extends over 12 amino acids. Germline V gene data show CDR1 as MNHEY and CDR2 as SMNVEV (reference sequence). CDR3 amino acids: CASRAGSTEAFF. The DNA of the CDR3 is TGTGCCAGCAGGGCGGGGAGCACTGAAGCTTTCTTT.

As for this clone: At one of its ends the junction is not consistent with the germline gene, which may arise from a read error. This chain joins TRBV7-2 and TRBJ1-2; 7 bases align to TRBD1. CDR3 length equals 13 residues. The germline V gene encodes CDR1 SGHTA and CDR2 FQGNSA. For the CDR3, the DNA is TGTGCCAGCAGCTTAGCCCTCGACAGGGCGGTCGCCTTC. This translates into CASSLALDRAVAF.

V usage is TRBV28 and J usage is TRBJ2-7; 9 positions agree with TRBD1. The germline CDR1 and CDR2 sequences are MDHEN and SYDVKM. V was pared by 7 bases and J by 4 bases, with 8 bases of the junction left unmatched. The CDR3 has 14 amino acids. This CDR3 is CASTAETGGYEQYF. Here the CDR3 DNA reads TGTGCCAGCACGGCCGAGACAGGGGGTTACGAGCAGTACTTC.

The chain employs TRBV5-7 and TRBJ1-3, with a possible D match to TRBD1 (5 bases). TRBV5-7 is treated as an ORF (open reading frame) with a function not yet certain. This CDR3 comprises 15 residues. V dropped 4 bases and J dropped 3 bases, with 14 bases sitting between them. The CDR3 nucleotides read TGTGCCAGCAGCCCACGGGGGGTTGGTGGAAACACCATATATTTT. Its protein product is CASSPRGVGGNTIYF.

The rearrangement joins TRBV6-5 to TRBJ2-7; 10 bases are a match to TRBD2. Trimming took 0 bases from V and 7 from J; bases not matched to a gene: 6. This CDR3 comprises 15 residues. In germline, CDR1 is MNHEY, CDR2 SVGAGI. Written as DNA, the CDR3 is TGTGCCAGCAGTTACTCGAGGGGACTAGCGACTGAGCAGTACTTC. It codes for CASSYSRGLATEQYF.

The chain carries TRBV18 and TRBJ1-1; weak D call: TRBD1 (5 bases). Germline loops: CDR1 KGHSH, CDR2 LQKENI. Trimming removed 1 base from V and 5 bases from J, with 8 bases in between. CDR3 length: 13 amino acids. CDR3 sequence: CASSPQEGTEAFF. In DNA form, the CDR3 reads TGTGCCAGCTCACCACAGGAGGGGACTGAAGCTTTCTTT.

This clone is called medium-sized (0.01 to 0.1%) based on its frequency. The chain employs TRBV4-2 and TRBJ2-1; maybe TRBD2 (5 bases). CDR1 and CDR2 (germline): LGHNA, YNFKEQ. V gave up 4 bases and J gave up 10 bases, with 11 bases separating them. This CDR3 region has 12 residues. In DNA form, the CDR3 reads TGTGCCAGCAGCCTTCTAGCCGGGGAGCAGTTCTTC. Its protein is CASSLLAGEQFF.

The chain combines TRBV18 with TRBJ2-4; 10 bases fit TRBD1. V was pared by 1 base and J by 4 bases, with 1 base of the junction left unmatched. Germline V lookup: CDR1 KGHSH, CDR2 LQKENI. The CDR3 has 15 residues. The CDR3 region has the DNA TGTGCCAGCTCACCACTGGGACAGGGGAAAAACATTCAGTACTTC. Translation gives CASSPLGQGKNIQYF.

V and J are TRBV27 and TRBJ1-2; TRBD1 matches 9 bases. Per the germline V gene, CDR1 is MNHEY and CDR2 is SMNVEV (reference sequence). The CDR3 has 15 amino acids. Germline trimming cut 2 bases from V and 7 bases from J; bases unmatched to any gene: 8. CDR3: CASSLMGTGNRGYTF. The CDR3 nucleotides are TGTGCCAGCAGTTTAATGGGGACAGGGAATCGTGGCTACACCTTC.

The V gene is TRBV20-1, the J gene TRBJ1-2; 7 positions match TRBD1. The V gene's germline CDR1 is DFQATT and CDR2 SNEGSKA (reference sequence). The V gene end was trimmed by 4 bases and the J gene end by 8 bases; junction bases not matched to a gene: 4. The CDR3 contains 11 residues. CDR3 bases: TGCAGTGCTAATACAGGGGAAGGCTACACCTTC. This codes for CSANTGEGYTF.

The chain couples TRBV11-2 to TRBJ2-7, with D maybe TRBD2 (6 bases). This CDR3 is 15 amino acids long. V lost 5 bases and J lost 2, with 16 bases in between. Germline V lookup: CDR1 SGHAT, CDR2 FQNNGV. The CDR3, as DNA: TGTGCCAGCAGCCCCGGAGCGGGTCCCGCCTACGAGCAGTACTTC. It encodes CASSPGAGPAYEQYF.

The gene calls are TRBV29-1 and TRBJ2-7, with D hard to call. Germline V gene sequence: CDR1 SQVTM, CDR2 ANQGSEA. Trimming removed 4 bases from V and 0 bases from J, with 13 bases in between. The CDR3 has 14 residues. Here the CDR3 DNA reads TGCAGCGTTGTTGGCGGCCTAACCTCCTACGAGCAGTACTTC. This translates into CSVVGGLTSYEQYF.